A single sample is the source of the 17 T cell receptor beta chains below, sequenced in a study of cytomegalovirus exposure and HLA in healthy donors. PCR involved 60 Vbeta and 13 Jbeta primers. The table came from immunoSEQ multiplex PCR; TCRdb's copy has only in-frame clones and leaves some out. The sample lists under 150,000 clones, about 80% seen once, with about 8.3% in the top ten. Sequenced input: PBMCs. Receptor source: a woman between 45 and 60 years old in good health and CMV-seropositive.

The chain is built from TRBV4-2 and TRBJ2-5; a possible D gene is TRBD2 (7 bases). Per germline, CDR1 LGHNA and CDR2 YNFKEQ. The CDR3 is 16 amino acids. Trimming shortened V by 0 bases and J by 4 bases, and 15 bases separated the two germline ends. For the CDR3, the DNA is TGTGCCAGCAGCCAAGATAGGGGGGGAAGTGGAGAGACCCAGTACTTC. It encodes CASSQDRGGSGETQYF.

The chain links TRBV30 to TRBJ2-5; 10 nucleotides align to TRBD1. Losses at the gene ends were 5 bases for V and 4 bases for J; bases not matched to a gene: 4. The CDR3 extends over 13 amino acids. Germline CDR1 reads GTSNPN; CDR2 reads SVGIG (reference sequence). The CDR3 loop is CAWGQGVTETQYF. In DNA, the CDR3 is TGTGCCTGGGGACAGGGGGTTACAGAGACCCAGTACTTC.

The rearrangement links TRBV29-1 to TRBJ1-3; D uncertain. Germline assignment: CDR1 SQVTM and CDR2 ANQGSEA. The CDR3 is 13 amino acids. Trimming left V 4 bases short and J 0 bases short, with 7 bases between. The chain's CDR3 is CSVAWSSGNTIYF. In DNA, the CDR3 is TGCAGCGTTGCTTGGAGCTCTGGAAACACCATATATTTT.

The genes are TRBV7-2 and TRBJ2-3; 9 bases fit TRBD2. CDR1 is SGHTA, CDR2 FQGNSA, per germline. The CDR3 has 14 residues. The V segment lost 5 bases and the J segment 2 bases; nucleotides outside the gene matches: 2. The CDR3 region has the DNA TGTGCCAGCAGCGAGGGACTAGCCACAGATACGCAGTATTTT. This encodes CASSEGLATDTQYF.

This clone came up a few times. This sequence joins TRBV6-5 and TRBJ2-1; TRBD1 agrees at 9 bases. This CDR3 is built from 15 residues. Germline V gene lookup returns CDR1 MNHEY and CDR2 SVGAGI. V lost 6 bases and J lost 7; bases outside the gene matches: 10. CDR3 nucleotides: TGTGCCAGCAGCCACACAGGGGGCAACTTAAATGAGCAGTTCTTC. The encoded protein is CASSHTGGNLNEQFF.

The rearrangement links TRBV9 to TRBJ1-1; no reliable D call. The CDR3 spans 13 residues. Trimming took off 4 bases at V and 3 bases at J, with 10 bases between the two ends. The germline V gene has CDR1 SGDLS and CDR2 YYNGEE. The CDR3 here is CASSRHWDTEAFF. For the CDR3, the DNA is TGTGCCAGCAGCAGACACTGGGACACTGAAGCTTTCTTT.

The CDR3 coding sequence is TGCAGCGTTGAAGTGAGAGCGGGAGAATCTCGTGTAGAGCTGTTTTTT. Its protein product is CSVEVRAGESRVELFF. The chain joins TRBV29-1 to TRBJ2-2; 8 bases agree with TRBD2. CDR1 SQVTM and CDR2 ANQGSEA come from the germline V gene. The CDR3 covers 16 residues. The V segment lost 1 base and the J segment 11 bases; nucleotides outside the gene matches: 15.

The chain is built from TRBV15 and TRBJ2-1, with 8 nucleotides matching TRBD2. V was pared by 0 bases and J by 8 bases, with 15 bases of the junction left unmatched. Germline V gene sequence: CDR1 LNHNV, CDR2 YYDKDF (reference sequence). This CDR3 has 18 amino acids. The chain's CDR3 is CATSRDSPQRGHHHEQFF. In nucleotides, the CDR3 is TGTGCCACCAGCAGAGATTCACCACAGCGGGGGCATCATCATGAGCAGTTCTTC.

The chain uses TRBV7-3 and TRBJ2-1, with 8 bases identical to TRBD1. There are 15 residues in the CDR3. Germline CDR1 is SGHTA and CDR2 is FQGTGA. The V gene end was trimmed by 5 bases and the J gene end by 1 base; junction bases not matched to a gene: 4. The CDR3 is CASSLRDRSYNEQFF. The CDR3 nucleotides read TGTGCCAGCAGCCTCCGGGACAGGTCCTACAATGAGCAGTTCTTC.

V gene TRBV19 combines with J gene TRBJ1-4, with 9 nucleotides matching TRBD1. CDR3 length equals 14 residues. Germline-derived CDR1 and CDR2 are LNHDA and SQIVND (reference sequence). J gave up 6 bases and V 5 bases, and 4 bases lay outside the gene matches. The CDR3 reads CASSSGQGDEKLFF. CDR3 bases: TGTGCCAGTAGTTCGGGACAGGGTGATGAAAAACTGTTTTTT.

The DNA of the CDR3 is TGCGCCAGCAGCTTGGGGGGCAGCTTACATCAGCCCCAGCATTTT. It specifies CASSLGGSLHQPQHF. The V gene is TRBV5-1, the J gene TRBJ1-5, with TRBD1 as a possible D gene (5 bases). Germline CDR1 reads SGHRS; CDR2 reads YFSETQ. Deletions cut 0 bases from V and 5 bases from J, with 12 bases between. The CDR3 covers 15 residues.

The CDR3 protein is CASSELQGEDYYGYTF. The CDR3 DNA follows: TGCGCCAGCAGTGAATTACAGGGCGAAGACTACTATGGCTACACCTTC. This rearrangement joins TRBV10-1 to TRBJ1-2; maybe TRBD1 (6 bases). The CDR3 is 16 residues long. The V end was cut by 3 bases, the J end by 3 bases, with 17 bases between. Germline assignment: CDR1 WNHNN and CDR2 SYGVQD (reference sequence).

The V call is TRBV21-1, the J call TRBJ2-6; TRBD1, the table's D call, lacks a check against the DNA. TRBV21-1 counts as a pseudogene. The length of the CDR3 is 17 residues. CDR3: CASSRSQGRSGANVLTF. CDR3 sequence (DNA): TGTGCCAGCAGCCGATCACAGGGACGATCGGGGGCCAACGTCCTGACTTTC.

The chain is built from TRBV10-3 and TRBJ2-2; maybe TRBD1 (6 bases). V lost 5 bases and J lost 1, with 11 bases in between. The CDR3 has 15 residues. Germline CDR1 is ENHRY and CDR2 is SYGVKD. CDR3 in amino acids: CAISPQGLNTGELFF. The DNA of the CDR3 is TGTGCCATCAGTCCCCAGGGGTTGAACACCGGGGAGCTGTTTTTT.

In this sample, this clone turned up a few times. The chain couples TRBV19 to TRBJ1-4; D ambiguous. Germline CDR1 reads LNHDA; CDR2 reads SQIVND (reference sequence). This CDR3 is 15 amino acids long. Between the trimmed V and J ends, which lost 3 bases and 3 bases, there was a span of 11 bases. CDR3 coding DNA: TGTGCCAGTAGTATTTTGGGGAGCCCTAATGAAAAACTGTTTTTT. Amino acid sequence: CASSILGSPNEKLFF.

The CDR3 here is CASSHDREYTEAFF. As DNA, the CDR3 is TGTGCCAGCAGCCACGACAGGGAGTACACTGAAGCTTTCTTT. This chain uses TRBV7-8 with TRBJ1-1; 7 bases are shared with TRBD1. V was clipped by 5 bases and J by 3 bases; unmatched bases: 6. Per the germline V gene, CDR1 is SGHVS and CDR2 is FQNEAQ. The CDR3 totals 14 residues.

The rearrangement joins TRBV21-1 to TRBJ2-7; TRBD1 is taken as the D call from the table, unchecked against the DNA. TRBV21-1 is given as a pseudogene. This CDR3 comprises 12 residues. This CDR3 is CATRTGGNEQYF. For the CDR3, the DNA is TGTGCCACTCGGACAGGGGGCAACGAGCAGTACTTC.